This paragraph covers one TCR beta chain sequence. Its antigen has not been determined. No qualities accompany the bases; no much larger clone lies one base away. The CDR3 has 14 amino acids, counting the end cysteine and phenylalanine. Only the CDR3 DNA is retained, 42 bases long and in frame from the first base. V loses 7 bases at its end and J loses 1 base; junction bases beyond the gene matches: 3. From the germline V gene (reference sequence), CDR1 is WNHNN and CDR2 is SYGVQD. The record originates from a study of control samples from healthy donors and cancer patients (dated by TCRdb to 2018 to 2021). Receptor amplification or capture employed the immunoSEQ multiplex PCR assay. The clones in this table, taken by TCRdb from immuneACCESS, are in-frame only. Not every clone is retained; where verified, under half of the shortfall comes from an unresolved V gene, and the cause of the rest is unknown. The sample table records 120,000 to 150,000 clones; 94% of these occur just once. The ten largest clones capture roughly 14% of the sample.

The source material was blood. The rearrangement combines TRBV10-1 with TRBJ1-1, with 10 middle bases fitting TRBD1. The receptor's source is a man aged 40-50 years in good health. The DNA sequence follows: TGCGCCAGCACCCGGGACAGGGGGAACACTGAAGCTTTCTTT. The encoded protein is CASTRDRGNTEAFF.